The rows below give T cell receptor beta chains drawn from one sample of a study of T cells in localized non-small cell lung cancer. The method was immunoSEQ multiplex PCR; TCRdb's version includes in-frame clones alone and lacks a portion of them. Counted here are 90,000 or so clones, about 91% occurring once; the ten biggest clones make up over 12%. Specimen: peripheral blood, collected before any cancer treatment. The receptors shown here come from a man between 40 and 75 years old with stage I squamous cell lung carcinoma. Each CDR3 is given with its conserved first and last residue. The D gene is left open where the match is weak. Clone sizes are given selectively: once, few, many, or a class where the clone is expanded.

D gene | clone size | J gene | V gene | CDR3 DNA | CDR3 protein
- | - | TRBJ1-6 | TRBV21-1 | - | CASSKVGRGSYNSPLHF
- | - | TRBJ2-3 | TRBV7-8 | TGTGCCAGCACCCTTCGGACAGCCCCAAGGGACACAGATACGCAGTATTTT | CASTLRTAPRDTDTQYF
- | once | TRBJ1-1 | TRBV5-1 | TGCGCCAGCAGCTCCCAGGTTGGAACTGAAGCTTTCTTT | CASSSQVGTEAFF
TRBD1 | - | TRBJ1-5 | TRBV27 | TGTGCCAGCAGTTTGCTGACAGGGGGCAATCAGCCCCAGCATTTT | CASSLLTGGNQPQHF
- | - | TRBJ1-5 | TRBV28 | TGTGCCAGCAGTCGTAGCAATCAGCCCCAGCATTTT | CASSRSNQPQHF
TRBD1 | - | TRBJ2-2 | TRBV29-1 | TGCAGCGGGGGGACAGCGAACACCGGGGAGCTGTTTTTT | CSGGTANTGELFF
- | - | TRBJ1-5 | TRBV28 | TGTGCCACAATTGAGGGGAATCAGCCCCAGCATTTT | CATIEGNQPQHF
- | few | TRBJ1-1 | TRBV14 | TGTGCCAGCAGCGTACAATGGAACACTGAAGCTTTCTTT | CASSVQWNTEAFF
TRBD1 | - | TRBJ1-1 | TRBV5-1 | TGCGCCAGCAGCCCGGACAGGGGGTTGAACACTGAAGCTTTCTTT | CASSPDRGLNTEAFF
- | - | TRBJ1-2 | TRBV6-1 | TGTGCCAGCAGCGCCTATGCCGATTCTTATGGCTACACCTTC | CASSAYADSYGYTF
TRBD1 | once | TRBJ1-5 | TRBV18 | TGTGCCAGCTCACCACGGGGACAGGATAGCAATCAGCCCCAGCATTTT | CASSPRGQDSNQPQHF
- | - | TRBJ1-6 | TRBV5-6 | TGTGCCAGCAGCTTGGATGGGGGTTCACCCCTCCACTTT | CASSLDGGSPLHF
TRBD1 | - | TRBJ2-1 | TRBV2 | TGTGCCAGCAGTGAAGCCCTTGGGACAGTCCTTAATGAGCAGTTCTTC | CASSEALGTVLNEQFF
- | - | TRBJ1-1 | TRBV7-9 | TGTGCCAGCAGCTCGAACACTGAAGCTTTCTTT | CASSSNTEAFF